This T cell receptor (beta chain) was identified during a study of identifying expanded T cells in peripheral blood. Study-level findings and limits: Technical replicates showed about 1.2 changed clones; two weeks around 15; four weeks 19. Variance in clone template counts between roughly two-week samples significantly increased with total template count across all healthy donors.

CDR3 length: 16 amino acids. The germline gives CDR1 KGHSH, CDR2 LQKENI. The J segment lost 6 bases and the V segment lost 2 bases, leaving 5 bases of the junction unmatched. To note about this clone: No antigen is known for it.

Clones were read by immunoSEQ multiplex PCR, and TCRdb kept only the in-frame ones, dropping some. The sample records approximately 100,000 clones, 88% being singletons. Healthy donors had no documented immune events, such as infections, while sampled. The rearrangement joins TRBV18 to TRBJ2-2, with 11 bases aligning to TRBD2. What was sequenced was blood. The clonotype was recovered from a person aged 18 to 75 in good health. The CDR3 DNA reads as TGTGCCAGCTCACCAGCCCTAGCGGGGGGCGCCGGGGAGCTGTTTTTT. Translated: CASSPALAGGAGELFF.